The sequence of this T cell receptor beta chain was determined in a study of identical twins. Study results and limitations: Alpha sequences out of frame and shared by twins had excess low generation probability. Models underestimated TCR alpha sharing (out-of-frame) in monozygotic twins.

Everyone who gave samples was a healthy Caucasian. With 0 bases removed from V and 4 bases from J, the gap between germline ends came to 27 bases. The CDR3 loop spans 20 amino acids. From germline, CDR1 is SGHAT and CDR2 FQNNGV. This clonotype occurred many times. Its antigen is unknown. A template switching step contributed a universal primer site, while unique molecular identifiers were present in the cDNA. TCRdb reanalysed the 5' RACE reads using MiXCR and keeps one entry per CDR3 protein. The sample carries about 690,000 distinct CDR3 sequences, 6% to 6.5% recorded once. The genes are TRBV11-2 and TRBJ1-1, with D tentatively TRBD1 (5 bases). Sequenced: naive T cells sorted from blood. The clonotype originates from a man aged 18-30 years in good health. CDR3 residues: CASSLDSVGLGMGVRTEAFF. The DNA of the CDR3 is TGTGCCAGCAGCTTAGATTCGGTGGGTTTAGGGATGGGGGTGCGCACTGAAGCTTTCTTT.